This entry features one TCR beta chain sequence. Its antigen is unknown. Purity (above 95%) was reached by all sorted populations. The isolated RNA, all of it, was reverse transcribed, so expressed TCRB transcripts were what got sequenced. The average read count of naive, central memory and regulatory T cell samples was some 3.5 million. Sequenced by immunoSEQ multiplex PCR; TCRdb stores in-frame clones only, minus some. The profile shows some 290,000 clones, 14% of them singletons. This sample was taken from a study of beta chain features in type 1 diabetes. The study, taken as a whole, reports: Shortening of TCRB CDR3s, moderate but significant, appeared in all four CD4+ subsets of Type 1 diabetes patients. VDJ junctions in type 1 diabetes patients carried more deletions and fewer insertions.

The receptor was isolated from a man aged 25-40 years with type 1 diabetes. Sequencing input: naive CD4+ T cells from blood.

The CDR3 coding sequence is TGTGCCAGCTCCCGACAGGTTGCAACTAATGAAAAACTGTTTTTT. Translating gives CASSRQVATNEKLFF. The chain couples TRBV18 to TRBJ1-4, with a tentative D call TRBD1 (6 bases). The CDR3 sequence is 15 residues long. The V end lost 6 bases, the J end lost 0 bases, and 11 bases lay between the germline ends. Germline CDR1 KGHSH, CDR2 LQKENI.